Listed below are T cell receptor beta chains from one sample, sequenced in a study of technical replicates of blood from a few donors. This table comes from immunoSEQ multiplex PCR, and its TCRdb copy is limited to in-frame clones, with some not included. The profile shows 100,000 or so clones, approximately 96% of them singletons. Sequencing was carried out using T cells isolated from PBMCs. All receptors come from a human donor in good health. The CDR3 runs from the conserved cysteine through the conserved F or W. Fields, in order: clone size, D gene, V gene, J gene, CDR3 DNA, CDR3 protein. The D gene is left open where the match is weak. A clone size is listed for some rows: how often the clone was seen (once, few, many), or a class if it is expanded.

size: .; D: TRBD2; V: TRBV9; J: TRBJ2-1; DNA: TGTGCCAGCAGCGTAGAGGGGCAGGGAGGGTACAATGAGCAGTTCTTC; CDR3: CASSVEGQGGYNEQFF
size: .; D: .; V: TRBV30; J: TRBJ1-2; DNA: TGTGCCTGGAGTGGAGTTACTTATAACTATGGCTACACCTTC; CDR3: CAWSGVTYNYGYTF
size: .; D: TRBD1; V: TRBV30; J: TRBJ1-5; DNA: TGTGCCTGGAGTCAGGAACAGGGGGGCAATCAGCCCCAGCATTTT; CDR3: CAWSQEQGGNQPQHF
size: .; D: .; V: TRBV6-5; J: TRBJ1-4; DNA: TGTGCCAGCAGTTACGAAACAGGCCGAAAACTGTTTTTT; CDR3: CASSYETGRKLFF
size: .; D: .; V: TRBV4-1; J: TRBJ1-2; DNA: TGCGCCAGCGCCCACGGGGGGAACTATGGCTACACCTTC; CDR3: CASAHGGNYGYTF
size: .; D: TRBD2; V: TRBV27; J: TRBJ2-5; DNA: TGTGCCAGCAGCTGGGGACTAGCGGGAAGCCAAGAGACCCAGTACTTC; CDR3: CASSWGLAGSQETQYF
size: .; D: TRBD2; V: TRBV19; J: TRBJ2-7; DNA: TGTGCCAGTAGTATTTCTAGCGGGAACTACGAGCAGTACTTC; CDR3: CASSISSGNYEQYF
size: .; D: TRBD1; V: TRBV30; J: TRBJ2-1; DNA: TGTGCGTTTATCGCAGGGGGACCAGAGCAGTTCTTC; CDR3: CAFIAGGPEQFF
size: .; D: .; V: TRBV19; J: TRBJ2-7; DNA: TGTGCCAGTAGTAAAGCGGTCATCTACGAGCAGTACTTC; CDR3: CASSKAVIYEQYF
size: once; D: .; V: TRBV5-4; J: TRBJ1-2; DNA: TGTGCCAGCAGCTTGGACGACTTGTATGGCTACACCTTC; CDR3: CASSLDDLYGYTF
size: .; D: .; V: TRBV6-5; J: TRBJ2-7; DNA: TGTGCCAGCAGTTCCCCGTCCCGGCTAGCCTACGAGCAGTACTTC; CDR3: CASSSPSRLAYEQYF
size: .; D: .; V: TRBV12-5; J: TRBJ2-3; DNA: TGTGCTAGTGCCCCCGGGACACGCACAGATACGCAGTATTTT; CDR3: CASAPGTRTDTQYF
size: .; D: .; V: TRBV5-1; J: TRBJ2-2; DNA: TGCGCCAGCAGCCTGACCGGGACAACGAACACCGGGGAGCTGTTTTTT; CDR3: CASSLTGTTNTGELFF
size: .; D: .; V: TRBV7-2; J: TRBJ2-5; DNA: TGTGCCAGCAGCTTAAGGATTTCAGGGGCAGAGACCCAGTACTTC; CDR3: CASSLRISGAETQYF
size: .; D: TRBD2; V: TRBV9; J: TRBJ2-5; DNA: TGTGCCAGCAGCGTAGACGGGGGGAGGGAGACCCAGTACTTC; CDR3: CASSVDGGRETQYF
size: .; D: .; V: TRBV29-1; J: TRBJ1-2; DNA: TGCAGCGTTGAAAAGCGGGGACATCTGGACTATGGCTACACCTTC; CDR3: CSVEKRGHLDYGYTF
size: .; D: .; V: TRBV4-1; J: TRBJ2-3; DNA: TGCGCCAGCAGCCTTGGGACTGGGTTTGATACGCAGTATTTT; CDR3: CASSLGTGFDTQYF
size: .; D: .; V: TRBV28; J: TRBJ2-1; DNA: TGTGCCAGCAGTTCCTCCGGGGGCTCCTACAATGAGCAGTTCTTC; CDR3: CASSSSGGSYNEQFF
size: .; D: .; V: TRBV27; J: TRBJ2-5; DNA: TGTGCCAGCAGTTTCCTCCGACAGCAAGAGACCCAGTACTTC; CDR3: CASSFLRQQETQYF
size: .; D: TRBD2; V: TRBV27; J: TRBJ2-3; DNA: TGTGCCAGCAGTTTTGTCCTAGCGGGAGGGCCTGATACGCAGTATTTT; CDR3: CASSFVLAGGPDTQYF
size: .; D: TRBD2; V: TRBV6-1; J: TRBJ2-7; DNA: TGTGCCAGCAGTGAAGCGCCGAACACTAGCGGGAGTCCGCAGTACTTC; CDR3: CASSEAPNTSGSPQYF
size: .; D: TRBD1; V: TRBV5-6; J: TRBJ1-1; DNA: TGTGCCAGCAACTCCGGACAGGGAAACACTGAAGCTTTCTTT; CDR3: CASNSGQGNTEAFF
size: .; D: TRBD1; V: TRBV9; J: TRBJ1-1; DNA: TGTGCCAGCAGCCAGACAGGGGGTAACACTGAAGCTTTCTTT; CDR3: CASSQTGGNTEAFF
size: .; D: .; V: TRBV11-2; J: TRBJ2-7; DNA: TGTGCCAGCAGCCCAGGGGTAGGGTCCTACGAGCAGTACTTC; CDR3: CASSPGVGSYEQYF
size: .; D: .; V: TRBV4-1; J: TRBJ2-7; DNA: TGCGCCAGCAGCCAAGGGGGACTGCAAGCCTACGAGCAGTACTTC; CDR3: CASSQGGLQAYEQYF
size: .; D: TRBD1; V: TRBV30; J: TRBJ1-2; DNA: TGTGCCTGGGGGACAGGGGGCCTCGGCTACACCTTC; CDR3: CAWGTGGLGYTF
size: .; D: TRBD1; V: TRBV7-6; J: TRBJ2-5; DNA: TGTGCCAGCAGCTTAGAGGGACAGGACAAGAGGACCCAGTACTTC; CDR3: CASSLEGQDKRTQYF
size: .; D: .; V: TRBV19; J: TRBJ1-2; DNA: TGTGCCAGTAGTATAGACTCGAGCGCCTATGGCTACACCTTC; CDR3: CASSIDSSAYGYTF